This entry features one T cell receptor beta chain sequence. This CDR3 has 16 residues. The germline gives CDR1 LGHNA, CDR2 YNFKEQ. V dropped 0 bases and J dropped 6 bases, with 14 bases sitting between them. The data were obtained in a study of T cell changes during pregnancy in multiple sclerosis. Sequencing used immunoSEQ multiplex PCR; TCRdb keeps in-frame clones, though not all of them. This sample carries about 30,000 clones, 89% of them seen once, and the ten largest clones take about 6.9%. The TCR originated in a female donor with multiple sclerosis, enrolled in a pregnancy study. The rearrangement uses TRBV4-2 and TRBJ2-2; D perhaps matches TRBD2 (6 bases). Here the sequenced sample was CD8+ T cells from peripheral blood mononuclear cells, taken in the second trimester of pregnancy. DNA of the CDR3: TGTGCCAGCAGCCAAGATGGCGGGACGGGTGCCGGGGAGCTGTTTTTT. Translation gives CASSQDGGTGAGELFF.